This TCR beta chain comes out of a study of Ad26.COV2.S vaccination and SARS-CoV-2 variants. Treatment described: around 19 received Ad26.COV2.S at low or high dose, single or two shots; about five received placebo; per-sample allocation not given. After the first vaccine or placebo injection, samples were drawn on day 63. The germline V gene encodes CDR1 SGDLS and CDR2 YYNGEE. V was cut by 1 base and J by 0 bases, with 5 bases left in between. The CDR3 contains 15 residues. TCRdb's copy holds only in-frame clones and misses some; the assay was immunoSEQ multiplex PCR. The table has about 280,000 clones, approximately 87% seen once.

This material consisted of peripheral blood, taken in a trial of Ad26.COV2.S vaccine versus placebo. This TCR was recovered from a person between 18 and 65 years old who received the Ad26.COV2.S COVID-19 vaccine or a placebo. V usage is TRBV9 and J usage is TRBJ2-6; D not certain. The CDR3 nucleotides read TGTGCCAGCAGCGTACGCGTCTCTGGGGCCAACGTCCTGACTTTC. Amino acid sequence: CASSVRVSGANVLTF. Full variable domain (remainder filled in from reference TRBV9 and TRBJ2-6): DSGVTQTPKHLITATGQRVTLRCSPRSGDLSVYWYQQSLDQGLQFLIQYYNGEERAKGNILERFSAQQFPDLHSELNLSSLELGDSALYFCASSVRVSGANVLTFGAGSRLTVL.